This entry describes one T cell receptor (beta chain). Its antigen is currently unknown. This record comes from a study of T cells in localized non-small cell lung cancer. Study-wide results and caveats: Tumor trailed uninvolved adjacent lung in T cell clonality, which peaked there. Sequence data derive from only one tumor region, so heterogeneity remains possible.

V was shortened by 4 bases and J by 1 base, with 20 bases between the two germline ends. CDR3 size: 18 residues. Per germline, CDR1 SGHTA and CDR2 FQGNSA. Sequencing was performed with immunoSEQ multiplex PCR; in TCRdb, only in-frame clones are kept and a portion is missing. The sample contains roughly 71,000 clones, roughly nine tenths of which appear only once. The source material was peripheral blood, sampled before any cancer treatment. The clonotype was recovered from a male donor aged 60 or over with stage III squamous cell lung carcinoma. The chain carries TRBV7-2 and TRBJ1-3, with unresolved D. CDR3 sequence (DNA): TGTGCCAGCAGCTCCCTGATGACACAGTTGGGATCTGGAAACACCATATATTTT. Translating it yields CASSSLMTQLGSGNTIYF.